The rows below give T cell receptor beta chains drawn from one sample of a study of regulatory T cells in long-lasting Graves disease. TCRdb used MiXCR to reprocess the multiplex PCR reads, holding one entry per CDR3 protein. The top ten hold about a quarter of the sample, which has 350,000 to 550,000 distinct CDR3 sequences, over 15% seen once. The same specimen was also included in a second study, on T cells in Graves' hyperthyroidism and ophthalmopathy.

The source was peripheral blood mononuclear cells (PBMCs), collected at new diagnosis, from a patient treated with antithyroid drugs. Source of these receptors: a woman aged 18-29 years with Graves disease. Each CDR3 is given with its conserved first and last residue. The D gene is left open where the match is weak. Rows give clone size only sometimes, using once, few, many, or a class for an expanded clone.

cdr3_nt | cdr3_aa | j_call | clone_size | v_call | d_call
TGTGCCAGCAGCTTGGTGGGGGGGCACGCCAAAAACATTCAGTACTTC | CASSLVGGHAKNIQYF | TRBJ2-4 | - | TRBV5-5 | -
TGTGCCACCAGTGACCCTACGAGGGGGTACAATGAGCAGTTCTTC | CATSDPTRGYNEQFF | TRBJ2-1 | - | TRBV24-1 | -
TGTGCCAGCAGTCTAGGGACTAACAACAATGAGCAGTTCTTC | CASSLGTNNNEQFF | TRBJ2-1 | many | TRBV27 | TRBD2
TGTGCCAGCAGCTTCCCTCTAGCTAATGCGGGATCTGGGGCCAACGTCCTGACTTTC | CASSFPLANAGSGANVLTF | TRBJ2-6 | - | TRBV28 | -
TGTGCCAGCAGTTCCGGGGAAAAACTGTTTTTT | CASSSGEKLFF | TRBJ1-4 | many | TRBV2 | -
TGTGCCAGCAGCTTAGTCGGGAGTGCCGATACGCAGTATTTT | CASSLVGSADTQYF | TRBJ2-3 | many | TRBV7-2 | -
TGCAGTGCTAGAACCCCTAGCGGGATTTTCTCCTACGAGCAGTACTTC | CSARTPSGIFSYEQYF | TRBJ2-7 | many | TRBV20-1 | TRBD2
TGCAGCGTTGAGGGGATGGACAGAACTTACAATGAGCAGTTCTTC | CSVEGMDRTYNEQFF | TRBJ2-1 | many | TRBV29-1 | -
TGTGCCAGCAGTTTGTCCCACAGAAACTATGGCTACACCTTC | CASSLSHRNYGYTF | TRBJ1-2 | - | TRBV28 | -
TGCGCCAGCAGCCAAGACTGGGGGGGGCTCTACGAGCAGTACTTC | CASSQDWGGLYEQYF | TRBJ2-7 | few | TRBV4-1 | -
TGTGCCAGCAGCCTAGACCTAGGGACAGGGGTTCTGTACTTC | CASSLDLGTGVLYF | TRBJ2-4 | many | TRBV7-2 | TRBD1
TGTGCCAGCAGCTTAGCGGGACAGTTAAACACTGAAGCTTTCTTT | CASSLAGQLNTEAFF | TRBJ1-1 | - | TRBV7-8 | TRBD1
TGTGCCAGCAGTTACTCCGGCGGCAAACGGTATCCCCAGCATTTT | CASSYSGGKRYPQHF | TRBJ1-5 | few | TRBV6-2/TRBV6-3 | -
TGTGCCAGCAGTGCGGGACAGGGGGTCTACGAGCAGTACTTC | CASSAGQGVYEQYF | TRBJ2-7 | many | TRBV28 | TRBD1
TGTGCCAGTAGTATAGGACTAGCGGGAACTTCCGGGGAGCAGTACTTC | CASSIGLAGTSGEQYF | TRBJ2-7 | - | TRBV19 | TRBD2
TGTGCCAGCACCACGCTTAGCTTAGCGCGGCCCTACGAGCAGTACTTC | CASTTLSLARPYEQYF | TRBJ2-7 | many | TRBV11-2 | -
TGTGCCAGCAGCCCCTCTTCCGGGACTGTGGCCGAGCAGTACTTC | CASSPSSGTVAEQYF | TRBJ2-7 | many | TRBV7-3 | -
TGTGCCAGCAGCTTAACAAACTCGCGGGGTTCCGAGCAGTACTTC | CASSLTNSRGSEQYF | TRBJ2-7 | many | TRBV7-3 | -
TGTGCCACCAGTGATTTGAAGGGGCGAGAGACCCAGTACTTC | CATSDLKGRETQYF | TRBJ2-5 | many | TRBV24-1 | -
TGTGCCAGCAGGCCCCCGGTAGTGGCTAGGAATGGCTACACCTTC | CASRPPVVARNGYTF | TRBJ1-2 | - | TRBV6-1 | -
TGCAGTGCTCGCCGACAGGGGGCAACCTACGAGCAGTACTTC | CSARRQGATYEQYF | TRBJ2-7 | many | TRBV20-1 | TRBD1
TGTGCCTGGAGTGTAAGCAGTCTAGGTTCAGAGACCCAGTACTTC | CAWSVSSLGSETQYF | TRBJ2-5 | few | TRBV30 | -
TGCAGTGCTAGAAGGCCCGAGGCAGATACGCAGTATTTT | CSARRPEADTQYF | TRBJ2-3 | many | TRBV20-1 | -
TGTGCCAGCAGCTACAGGGTGCAGCCTATAAACACTGAAGCTTTCTTT | CASSYRVQPINTEAFF | TRBJ1-1 | many | TRBV7-2 | -
TGTGCCAGCAGCGCGCTGGCTAGCGGGAGGGCTCCAATGAACACCGGGGAGCTGTTTTTT | CASSALASGRAPMNTGELFF | TRBJ2-2 | many | TRBV7-8 | TRBD2
TGTGCCAGCAGTTTTCGGCCCTCGGTACTAGCGGGAGAATACGAGCAGTACTTC | CASSFRPSVLAGEYEQYF | TRBJ2-7 | many | TRBV27 | TRBD2
TGCGCCAGCAGAGACAGCGGCCCCGGTACGCAGTATTTT | CASRDSGPGTQYF | TRBJ2-3 | many | TRBV5-1 | -
TGTGCCAGCAGTTCTACCGCTGAATCGACAGGGGGCTTGGAGACCCAGTACTTC | CASSSTAESTGGLETQYF | TRBJ2-5 | many | TRBV28 | TRBD1
TGCAGTGCTAGAGAAGGCTACCCTTCGAACACCGGGGAGCTGTTTTTT | CSAREGYPSNTGELFF | TRBJ2-2 | many | TRBV20-1 | -
TGTGCCAGCAGCTCTCCTAAACACGGAAACATTCAGTACTTC | CASSSPKHGNIQYF | TRBJ2-4 | - | TRBV5-4 | -
TGTGCCAGCAGACTCAATCCCCTCGTGAGATTGAAGACCCAGTACTTC | CASRLNPLVRLKTQYF | TRBJ2-5 | many | TRBV12-3/TRBV12-4 | -
TGTGCCAGCAGCTTCCAACCTAGCGGTCGCAAGAACACCGGGGAGCTGTTTTTT | CASSFQPSGRKNTGELFF | TRBJ2-2 | - | TRBV11-3 | TRBD2
TGTGCCACCGGACAGGGGAGGGGAGATACGCAGTATTTT | CATGQGRGDTQYF | TRBJ2-3 | - | TRBV10-3 | TRBD1
TGCAGTGCTAGTTCCGAGTCCTACAATGAGCAGTTCTTC | CSASSESYNEQFF | TRBJ2-1 | - | TRBV20-1 | -
TGCGCCAGCAGCCAAGCTAACGGCTACGAGCAGTACTTC | CASSQANGYEQYF | TRBJ2-7 | many | TRBV4-3 | -
TGTGCCAGCAGCGCCCGGGACAGAAACACTGAAGCTTTCTTT | CASSARDRNTEAFF | TRBJ1-1 | - | TRBV5-6 | TRBD1
TGTGCCAGCTCACCACCTATATCAGTTTACGAGCAGTACTTC | CASSPPISVYEQYF | TRBJ2-7 | many | TRBV18 | -
TGTGCCAGCAGCTTATCACCAGGGTACACTGAAGCTTTCTTT | CASSLSPGYTEAFF | TRBJ1-1 | many | TRBV7-2 | -
TGTGCCAGCAGCCCTGCTAACTCCTACGAGCAGTACTTC | CASSPANSYEQYF | TRBJ2-7 | - | TRBV14 | -
TGCAGCGTTGACTCCTTTACTAGCGGGAGATCTTACAATGAGCAGTTCTTC | CSVDSFTSGRSYNEQFF | TRBJ2-1 | many | TRBV29-1 | TRBD2
TGTGCCAGCAGCTCGGGACTAGCGGGAGCGCAGTACTTC | CASSSGLAGAQYF | TRBJ2-7 | many | TRBV7-2 | TRBD2
TGTGCCAGCAGTGAAGGCATCCTGAGCTCCTACGAGCAGTACTTC | CASSEGILSSYEQYF | TRBJ2-7 | many | TRBV6-2/TRBV6-3 | -
TGCGCCAGCAGCCGACCGGGACAGGGGGCGGGGGAGCAGTTCTTC | CASSRPGQGAGEQFF | TRBJ2-1 | - | TRBV4-1 | TRBD1